This is a list of T cell receptor beta chains from one sample in a study of beta chain features in type 1 diabetes. Sequencing was performed with immunoSEQ multiplex PCR; in TCRdb, only in-frame clones are kept and a portion is missing. The sample lists under 450,000 clones; 14% were seen once. The specimen sequenced was naive CD4+ T cells from blood. These TCRs come from a man aged 30 to 39 in good health. CDR3s include the opening cysteine and the closing phenylalanine or tryptophan. D genes are given only for firm matches. A row's size may be missing; if present it is once, few, many or a size class.

clone_size: .; j_call: TRBJ2-1; d_call: TRBD1; cdr3_length: 18; v_call: TRBV13; cdr3_aa: CASSLVLDRARLNNEQFF; cdr3_nt: TGTGCCAGCAGCTTAGTCTTGGACAGGGCCAGACTCAACAATGAGCAGTTCTTC
clone_size: .; j_call: TRBJ2-3; d_call: .; cdr3_length: 15; v_call: TRBV15; cdr3_aa: CATRYRVGATDTQYF; cdr3_nt: TGTGCCACCCGATACCGGGTGGGGGCCACAGATACGCAGTATTTT
clone_size: .; j_call: TRBJ1-5; d_call: .; cdr3_length: 15; v_call: TRBV7-2; cdr3_aa: CASSLAATPNQPQHF; cdr3_nt: TGTGCCAGCAGCTTAGCAGCCACCCCAAATCAGCCCCAGCATTTT
clone_size: .; j_call: TRBJ1-4; d_call: TRBD1; cdr3_length: 15; v_call: TRBV5-1; cdr3_aa: CASSWRGTAGGKLFF; cdr3_nt: TGCGCCAGCAGCTGGCGGGGGACAGCGGGTGGAAAACTGTTTTTT
clone_size: few; j_call: TRBJ2-5; d_call: TRBD1; cdr3_length: 16; v_call: TRBV25-1; cdr3_aa: CASSERLGQGFETQYF; cdr3_nt: TGTGCCAGCAGTGAACGTCTGGGACAGGGCTTTGAGACCCAGTACTTC
clone_size: .; j_call: TRBJ1-6; d_call: TRBD1; cdr3_length: 15; v_call: TRBV5-1; cdr3_aa: CASSPSGQGGSPLHF; cdr3_nt: TGCGCCAGCAGCCCGTCGGGACAGGGTGGTTCACCCCTCCACTTT
clone_size: few; j_call: TRBJ2-6; d_call: .; cdr3_length: 15; v_call: TRBV19; cdr3_aa: CASVRAHSGANVLTF; cdr3_nt: TGTGCCAGCGTCCGAGCTCACTCTGGGGCCAACGTCCTGACTTTC
clone_size: .; j_call: TRBJ1-1; d_call: TRBD1; cdr3_length: 16; v_call: TRBV30; cdr3_aa: CAWSGGRGILYTEAFF; cdr3_nt: TGTGCCTGGAGTGGAGGCAGGGGGATTTTGTACACTGAAGCTTTCTTT
clone_size: few; j_call: TRBJ2-1; d_call: .; cdr3_length: 13; v_call: TRBV15; cdr3_aa: CATSRDTWNEQFF; cdr3_nt: TGTGCCACCAGCAGAGACACGTGGAATGAGCAGTTCTTC
clone_size: .; j_call: TRBJ1-2; d_call: TRBD1; cdr3_length: 13; v_call: TRBV30; cdr3_aa: CALGTGANYGYTF; cdr3_nt: TGTGCCTTAGGGACAGGAGCTAACTATGGCTACACCTTC
clone_size: .; j_call: TRBJ2-2; d_call: .; cdr3_length: 13; v_call: TRBV7-9; cdr3_aa: CASSLAGSGELFF; cdr3_nt: TGTGCCAGCAGCTTAGCTGGTTCCGGGGAGCTGTTTTTT
clone_size: .; j_call: TRBJ2-3; d_call: TRBD1; cdr3_length: 15; v_call: TRBV5-4; cdr3_aa: CASSWTGTSTDTQYF; cdr3_nt: TGTGCCAGCAGCTGGACAGGCACTAGCACAGATACGCAGTATTTT
clone_size: .; j_call: TRBJ2-4; d_call: .; cdr3_length: 13; v_call: TRBV5-4; cdr3_aa: CASSDIGGNIQYF; cdr3_nt: TGTGCCAGCAGCGATATTGGGGGAAACATTCAGTACTTC
clone_size: .; j_call: TRBJ1-2; d_call: .; cdr3_length: 12; v_call: TRBV10-2; cdr3_aa: CASSETRDGYTF; cdr3_nt: TGCGCCAGCAGTGAGACCAGGGATGGCTACACCTTC
clone_size: .; j_call: TRBJ2-4; d_call: .; cdr3_length: 17; v_call: TRBV9; cdr3_aa: CASSAGPAGRRGNIQYF; cdr3_nt: TGTGCCAGCAGCGCCGGCCCCGCAGGGAGGCGTGGAAACATTCAGTACTTC
clone_size: few; j_call: TRBJ1-1; d_call: .; cdr3_length: 13; v_call: TRBV29-1; cdr3_aa: CSAGVTGNTEAFF; cdr3_nt: TGCAGCGCTGGGGTAACAGGGAACACTGAAGCTTTCTTT
clone_size: .; j_call: TRBJ1-1; d_call: .; cdr3_length: 16; v_call: TRBV4-2; cdr3_aa: CASSQEPAGRNTEAFF; cdr3_nt: TGTGCCAGCAGCCAAGAGCCGGCAGGGAGGAACACTGAAGCTTTCTTT
clone_size: .; j_call: TRBJ2-3; d_call: TRBD2; cdr3_length: 17; v_call: TRBV9; cdr3_aa: CASSVQSGGVSTDTQYF; cdr3_nt: TGTGCCAGCAGCGTACAGAGCGGGGGTGTTAGCACAGATACGCAGTATTTT
clone_size: .; j_call: TRBJ2-6; d_call: TRBD1; cdr3_length: 19; v_call: TRBV4-3; cdr3_aa: CASSQDLTGGISGANVLTF; cdr3_nt: TGCGCCAGCAGCCAAGATTTAACAGGGGGGATATCTGGGGCCAACGTCCTGACTTTC
clone_size: .; j_call: TRBJ2-3; d_call: TRBD2; cdr3_length: 16; v_call: TRBV7-3; cdr3_aa: CASSSTSGSSTDTQYF; cdr3_nt: TGTGCCAGCAGCTCCACTAGCGGCTCTAGCACAGATACGCAGTATTTT
clone_size: few; j_call: TRBJ2-1; d_call: .; cdr3_length: 16; v_call: TRBV29-1; cdr3_aa: CSVVRDAGSSYNEQFF; cdr3_nt: TGCAGCGTAGTCCGGGACGCGGGCAGCTCCTACAATGAGCAGTTCTTC
clone_size: .; j_call: TRBJ2-1; d_call: .; cdr3_length: 16; v_call: TRBV6-4; cdr3_aa: CASSRNRVGVNNEQFF; cdr3_nt: TGTGCCAGCAGCCGTAACAGGGTTGGGGTGAACAATGAGCAGTTCTTC
clone_size: .; j_call: TRBJ2-1; d_call: TRBD2; cdr3_length: 15; v_call: TRBV13; cdr3_aa: CASSLGLRGDNEQFF; cdr3_nt: TGTGCCAGCAGCTTAGGCCTCCGGGGGGACAATGAGCAGTTCTTC
clone_size: few; j_call: TRBJ2-1; d_call: .; cdr3_length: 15; v_call: TRBV6-5; cdr3_aa: CASKGGTSSYNEQFF; cdr3_nt: TGTGCCAGCAAAGGGGGGACAAGCTCCTACAATGAGCAGTTCTTC
clone_size: few; j_call: TRBJ2-5; d_call: .; cdr3_length: 13; v_call: TRBV7-2; cdr3_aa: CASSLLARETQYF; cdr3_nt: TGTGCCAGCAGCTTACTAGCTAGAGAGACCCAGTACTTC
clone_size: few; j_call: TRBJ1-2; d_call: .; cdr3_length: 11; v_call: TRBV6-6; cdr3_aa: CASSPYVGYTF; cdr3_nt: TGTGCCAGCAGTCCCTATGTCGGCTACACCTTC
clone_size: few; j_call: TRBJ1-5; d_call: .; cdr3_length: 13; v_call: TRBV19; cdr3_aa: CASADTSNQPQHF; cdr3_nt: TGTGCCAGTGCGGACACTTCCAATCAGCCCCAGCATTTT
clone_size: .; j_call: TRBJ2-6; d_call: .; cdr3_length: 17; v_call: TRBV27; cdr3_aa: CASSFEQAISGANVLTF; cdr3_nt: TGTGCCAGCAGTTTTGAACAGGCGATCTCTGGGGCCAACGTCCTGACTTTC
clone_size: few; j_call: TRBJ2-3; d_call: .; cdr3_length: 16; v_call: TRBV5-4; cdr3_aa: CASSYLRGRSTDTQYF; cdr3_nt: TGTGCCAGCAGCTACTTACGGGGGAGAAGCACAGATACGCAGTATTTT
clone_size: .; j_call: TRBJ1-2; d_call: TRBD1; cdr3_length: 13; v_call: TRBV18; cdr3_aa: CASSPSGTGAHTF; cdr3_nt: TGTGCCAGCTCACCTTCTGGGACAGGGGCCCACACCTTC
clone_size: .; j_call: TRBJ2-1; d_call: .; cdr3_length: 13; v_call: TRBV6-6; cdr3_aa: CASSVRSYNEQFF; cdr3_nt: TGTGCCAGCAGCGTTCGGTCCTACAATGAGCAGTTCTTC